The present entry profiles one T cell receptor beta chain with its context. The antigen this receptor binds is unknown. Per-nucleotide qualities are absent, and no much larger clonotype sits a single base away. The cohort comprised around 690 healthy bone marrow donors. At the time of sampling, all cohort members were nominally healthy, though unrecorded immune exposures were likely present. The donor was CMV seropositive and was included in the group of 270 or so seropositive cohort members. A peripheral blood sample was collected from each donor, and TCR beta sequencing was performed on peripheral blood mononuclear cells. Genomic DNA extraction from the blood cell samples was performed with the Qiagen DNeasy Blood Extraction Kit. The data derive from a study of cytomegalovirus exposure and HLA in healthy donors (dated by TCRdb to 2016 to 2017). For the study in its entirety: An earlier analysis of approximately 640 of the donors reported about 250 Gb of sequence data and 100 million to 140 million unique TCR beta sequences from some 180 million T cells. An early release that covered more than 550 HLA-typed donors contained approximately 300 gigabases of sequencing data and 85 million to 100 million unique TCR sequences. Of the roughly 400 genotyped donors, 65% to 90% fell in the genetic ancestry cluster associated with self-reported Caucasian donors. The aim of the study was to test whether cataloging public T cell receptors could identify signatures of past pathogen exposure. The T cell repertoires of 550 to 850 subjects were profiled by immunosequencing and related to cytomegalovirus serostatus. A separate validation cohort of approximately 130 different subjects was used in addition to the roughly 670-subject first cohort. To predict cytomegalovirus infection status, the study combined high-throughput TCR immunosequencing, statistical association of individual TCRs with disease status, and machine learning. A later analysis re-analyzed previously published TCR beta repertoires from about 600 donors and added high-resolution HLA genotyping to study TCR occurrence patterns. In the later analysis, no new phenotypic data were used to find candidate immune exposures; instead, reliance was placed on TCR beta sequences and their occurrence across donors. An earlier analysis of around 540 of the donors applied high-throughput TCR beta sequencing to assess whether each TCR beta V gene segment acted as functional or pseudogenic. Donor age, sex, ethnicity and CMV serostatus were compiled alongside the repertoire data. In a later genetic analysis, genome-wide SNP genotypes for about 55% of the 666 donors were used, and that subset was treated as a discovery cohort. Every discovery cohort repertoire had been produced on one sequencing platform. HLA typing covered class I and class II loci at four-digit resolution. The number of donors typed differed by locus, with roughly 620-630 for A, B, C, DRB1 and DQB1, roughly 520 for DQA1, 600 to 610 for DPA1, and under 490 for DPB1. Because of strong linkage in the cohort, five DR-DQ haplotypes were treated as single units for association and clustering. On average, about 240,000 unique TCR beta nucleotide sequences were sequenced per donor among some 420 genotyped donors of the cohort, with 15% to 20% of those sequences being non-productive.

Library creation used the immunoSEQ multiplex PCR assay. For the multiplex PCR, a mixture combining 60 forward primers for TCR Vbeta segments and 13 reverse primers for TCR Jbeta segments was used. A multiplex PCR assay on genomic DNA amplified the CDR3 region of rearranged TCR beta genes. Amplified TCR beta libraries were sequenced as 87-base-pair reads on the Illumina HiSeq System. In the paper's pipeline: A later analysis tallied around 87 million unique TCR beta chains across the approximately 670 repertoires, and about 12 million of those chains were shared by two or more donors. Raw reads were error-corrected and collapsed into unique sequences by a nearest-neighbor algorithm in which closely related sequences were merged to remove PCR and sequencing errors. To assign V, D and J gene segments, CDR3 sequences were aligned to IMGT reference sequences. Each retained sequence needed at least a six-nucleotide match to both a V gene segment and a J gene segment. Rearrangements were classified as productive when the CDR3 lacked stop codons and remained in frame with V and J, and all other rearrangements were classified as non-productive. CDR3 was defined according to IMGT convention as the region running from the second conserved V-encoded cysteine to the conserved J-encoded phenylalanine. Sequences without an unambiguous match to a single V gene segment were excluded from the earlier analysis of about 630 of the donors. In an earlier analysis of a few hundred of the donors, V segments were called functional above 56.7% productive rearrangements and were called segregating when the between-donor standard deviation exceeded 5%. A statistical classification framework was developed to diagnose cytomegalovirus status using the catalog of TCR beta chain sequences. In a later analysis, V and J genes were assigned by comparing TCR nucleotide sequences against IMGT/GENE-DB human TR gene sequences. The TCRdist pipeline was used in a later analysis to assign CDR3 sequences and most-parsimonious VDJ recombination scenarios. In a later analysis, every TCR beta chain was defined by the combination of its CDR3 amino acid sequence and its V-gene family, and reads without a unique V-gene family were dropped. As a way to deal with suspected cross-contamination and a sequencing artifact, a later analysis dropped approximately 570 nucleotide sequences that were highly shared and had low generation probability. In a later analysis, a clonal expansion index was calculated for each public chain from normalized within-repertoire ranks of inferred template counts. A later analysis computed generation probabilities with a VDJ recombination model fitted to out-of-frame rearrangements, and checked the results against IGoR. In a later analysis, TCR-TCR, TCR-HLA and TCR-CMV co-occurrence was scored with hypergeometric tests, and a repertoire-size bias correction was applied to TCR pairs. A later analysis estimated false discovery rates by permuting HLA or CMV assignments 20 times. In a later analysis, co-occurring TCRs were grouped using DBSCAN, with TCRdist sequence similarity added in when clustering inside HLA-allele-positive subsets. For co-occurrence clustering, repertoires with fewer than 30,000 or more than 120,000 public chains were excluded, along with roughly 5 repertoires with anomalous nucleotide sharing. TCRdb obtained this table from immuneACCESS and retained in-frame rearrangements with V and J assigned. These tables miss some clones; where compared with another copy, unresolved V genes account for less than half of the shortfall, and the remainder is unexplained. The V and J calls and clone size come from that table; D and trimming were worked out from the DNA. The sample table holds 150,000 to 200,000 clones, of which about 72% were seen once. Around 2.1% of the sample is taken by the ten largest.

For CDR1 and CDR2, the germline V gene lists SGHRS and YFSETQ. Trimming leaves V shorter by 4 bases and J shorter by 3 bases, with the junction holding 9 bases beyond the gene matches. CDR3 length: 16 amino acids, cysteine to phenylalanine. Only the CDR3 DNA is retained, 48 bases long and in frame from the first base. Findings and caveats that apply to the study as a whole: Correlated functional status among segregating V segments might be attributable to linkage disequilibrium, but an unknown experimental factor could not be ruled out. Specific HLA alleles were associated with about 17,000 TCR beta sequences at a false discovery rate of 0.05 in a later analysis. The only immune exposure information available for the cohort was CMV serostatus. Broadly in line with IMGT annotations, most TCR beta V segments showed up in productive rearrangements about 90% or about 30% of the time in an earlier analysis of 450 to 600 of the donors. The earlier analysis of around 600 of the donors excluded fewer than 20 rarely observed V segments, including chromosome 9 orphons, because counts were too low. A cluster of highly shared sequence variants was judged likely to be a technical artifact of the sequencing pipeline. According to a later analysis, TCR association rates differed among HLA loci, with DRB1 alleles showing the most associated TCRs and HLA-C alleles showing the fewest. A further reported finding was that TCR beta sequences accurately predicted the HLA-A and HLA-B alleles for most subjects in the first cohort. In vitro tests confirmed that three of the cytomegalovirus-associated TCR beta chains recognize cytomegalovirus antigens. Compared with the roughly 670-donor mean, donors in an Asian-associated ancestry cluster had fewer N-insertions in productive TCRs, according to a later genetic analysis. According to the authors, the approach could potentially be generalized to other disease states and immunological phenotypes. Most TCR sequences were seen in very few donors, while some public TCRs were found in many individuals. In both the original and validation cohorts, the classifier was reported to diagnose cytomegalovirus status with high specificity and sensitivity. The cohort was sequenced for TCR beta chains only, and without alpha or paired-chain data the features that could be detected were limited. A later analysis found that HLA-associated TCR beta chains were more clonally expanded and had lower generation probabilities than equally common non-associated chains. Because some donors lacked HLA typing at each locus, the association tests relied only on the typed subset. In a later analysis, most CMV-associated TCR beta chains were found to appear HLA-restricted, with HLA associations seemingly driven largely by CMV exposure. A total of 150 or so TCR beta chains were listed by the study as associated with cytomegalovirus. In a later analysis, several top co-occurrence clusters were reported to appear linked to parvovirus B19, influenza, CMV and Epstein-Barr virus. A later genetic analysis associated a missense DCLRE1C variant with V-gene and J-gene trimming of TCR beta chains, and an independent cohort replicated the association. When HLA alleles, especially DR and DQ, strongly co-occurred, TCR associations were difficult to assign to individual alleles. The presence/absence analyses assumed that sequencing depth was roughly uniform across donors, and that assumption may not be true. Some IMGT-functional V segments, including TRBV6-2 and TRBV6-3, could not be distinguished by the 87-base-pair reads and were therefore excluded.

Material: PBMCs. The sequence links TRBV5-1 to TRBJ2-3, and TRBD1 matches 9 of the central bases. The sequence was collected from a man aged 50 to 59 in good health and CMV-seropositive. The DNA reads as follows: TGCGCCAGCAGCATAGGGACAGGGAGTCGAACAGATACGCAGTATTTT. The encoded protein is CASSIGTGSRTDTQYF.